The sequence of this T cell receptor (beta chain) was determined in a study of blood T cell repertoires in COVID-19. Turning to the study itself: PBMCs, B-cell-depleted T cells, or T cells were the source of the cDNA or gDNA that made up the material.

Per the study methods: The assay estimated nucleated cells by amplifying reference gene primers. Assay used: immunoSEQ multiplex PCR; TCRdb lists only in-frame clones, some missing. That table is the source of V, J and clone size, and D and trimming were worked out from the DNA. The repertoire has more than 90,000 clones, 80% to 85% of them found once; the top ten carry approximately 0.77%. The CDR3 sequence is 15 residues long. V dropped 2 bases and J dropped 2; count of bases not matched to a gene: 2. The germline V gene has CDR1 MGHRA and CDR2 YSYEKL. The sequenced material came from peripheral blood. The sequence was collected from a woman aged 70-85 years with acute or convalescent COVID-19. The chain has TRBV4-1 and TRBJ1-5; 8 nucleotides line up with TRBD1. For the CDR3, the DNA is TGCGCCAGCAGCCAACAGACAGGGGGCAATCAGCCCCAGCATTTT. Amino acids: CASSQQTGGNQPQHF.